This TCR beta chain was profiled in a study of T-cell reconstitution after alpha-beta-depleted transplantation in children (dated by TCRdb to 2015 to 2016). With respect to the entire study: Using TCR repertoire profiling, the study followed T-cell immune reconstitution in a quantitative way in children after TCRalphabeta/CD19-depleted allogeneic hematopoietic cell transplantation.

The library was made by PCR. The sequencing machine was an Illumina HiSeq 2500. Molecular barcoding was employed in the preparation of TCR libraries, with unique molecular identifiers being used to normalize TCRbeta repertoire quantification. The raw public data were reprocessed by TCRdb itself: fastp quality trimming at Q25, MiXCR clonotype calling, in-frame beta chains only. Duplicate CDR3 protein sequences are folded into a single record with the most common DNA and genes. This sample has 700,000 to 950,000 distinct CDR3 sequences in its table, and approximately 15% of those were observed once. Approximately 5% of the sample belongs to the ten largest clones. What the research found in general, with its limitations: About two months after transplant, the apparently early recovery of alphabetaT-cell counts reportedly depended on just several hundred clones that had expanded rapidly and came from non-depleted graft cells. In some patients, the high TCRbeta diversity seen at day 60 was put down to recipient T cells and intrathymic progenitors that had survived conditioning. The frequencies of hyperexpanded clones fell over the following months, and after one year, T-cell counts and TCRbeta diversity were mostly attributed to newly produced T cells.

This clonotype was picked up a small number of times. Its antigen is still unknown. Per-base quality was not reported, and no clone a single base away is much larger than it. From the germline V gene (reference sequence), CDR1 is SEHNR and CDR2 is FQNEAQ. The CDR3 goes from the cysteine to the phenylalanine over 14 residues. Left in the record is the CDR3 DNA by itself, 42 bases read in frame from the first base. V loses 2 bases of germline sequence and J loses 4 bases, and the interval between the two ends is 11 bases. This sample's treatment or condition label indicates: allogeneic hematopoietic cell transplantation with graft depleted of TCRalphabeta T cells and CD19 B cells. Transplant recipients were children who received TCRalphabeta/CD19-depleted allogeneic hematopoietic cell grafts.

This TCR derives from a male patient younger than 18 who had a stem cell transplant for acute lymphoblastic leukemia, so the T cells may come from the graft donor. The material sequenced was PBMCs, mostly from graft donor cells, taken 360 days after TCRalphabeta/CD19-depleted stem cell transplant. In this chain, TRBV7-9 is recombined with TRBJ1-1; a weak D assignment points to TRBD1 (6 bases agree). CDR3 loop: CASSLMGGLTEAFF. The sequence in DNA is TGTGCCAGCAGCTTAATGGGGGGCCTCACTGAAGCTTTCTTT.